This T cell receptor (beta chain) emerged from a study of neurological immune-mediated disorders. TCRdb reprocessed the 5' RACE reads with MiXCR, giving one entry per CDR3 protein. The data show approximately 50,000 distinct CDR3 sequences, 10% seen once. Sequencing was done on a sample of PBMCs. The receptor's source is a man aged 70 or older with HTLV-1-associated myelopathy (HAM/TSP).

The CDR3 loop is CASSQDGLAGGRSEQYF. CDR3 nucleotides: TGCGCCAGCAGCCAAGATGGACTAGCGGGAGGGCGGAGCGAGCAGTACTTC. The J gene is TRBJ2-7, the V gene TRBV4-3; the match to TRBD2 covers 15 bases. From germline, CDR1 is LGHNA and CDR2 YSLEER. V dropped 0 bases and J dropped 6; count of bases not matched to a gene: 6. The CDR3 is 17 residues long.